One sample yielded the 28 T cell receptor beta chains listed below, sequenced in a study of blood T cell repertoires in COVID-19. TCRdb keeps only in-frame clones here, not all; method: immunoSEQ multiplex PCR. The sample lists 150,000 to 200,000 clones, more than 85% occurring once. Input material: peripheral blood. These receptors all come from a man aged 50 to 59 with acute or convalescent COVID-19.

The chain carries TRBV19 and TRBJ2-7; 8 bases match TRBD2. The germline V gene has CDR1 LNHDA and CDR2 SQIVND (reference sequence). This CDR3 region has 15 residues. V was pared by 2 bases and J by 5 bases, with 8 bases of the junction left unmatched. As DNA, the CDR3 is TGTGCCAGTAGTATATCATACGGGAGGGCCGACGAGCAGTACTTC. It encodes CASSISYGRADEQYF.

V usage is TRBV6-6 and J usage is TRBJ2-3, with D unclear. Germline V gives CDR1 MNHNY, CDR2 SVGAGI (reference sequence). The V gene lost 5 bases and the J gene lost 0 bases, with 15 bases spanning the gap. The CDR3 runs to 16 residues. CDR3 sequence (DNA): TGTGCCAGCAGTCCCCGAACGACGACTAGCACAGATACGCAGTATTTT. It codes for CASSPRTTTSTDTQYF.

The rearrangement links TRBV7-3 to TRBJ2-2; 10 bases fit TRBD1. J was trimmed by 0 bases and V by 2 bases; bases with no gene match: 9. This CDR3 is 19 amino acids long. Germline values: CDR1 SGHTA, CDR2 FQGTGA. This chain's CDR3 is CASSLWKRTGGSNTGELFF. For the CDR3, the DNA is TGTGCCAGCAGCTTATGGAAAAGGACAGGGGGGTCGAACACCGGGGAGCTGTTTTTT.

As regards this clone: At one boundary the junction diverges from the germline segment, which might be a read error. The chain uses TRBV3-1 (or the pseudogene TRBV3-2) and TRBJ2-2, with D perhaps matching TRBD2 (7 bases). Germline CDR1 reads LGHDT; CDR2 reads YNNKEL (reference sequence). The CDR3 consists of 14 residues. CDR3 loop: CASIQGGGTGELFF. The CDR3, as DNA: TGTGCCAGCATCCAAGGGGGGGGCACCGGGGAGCTGTTTTTT.

This chain links TRBV30 with TRBJ1-4; D is undetermined. The ends were cut back, 2 bases at V and 0 bases at J, with 7 bases in the middle. CDR1 is GTSNPN and CDR2 is SVGIG in the germline V gene (reference sequence). This CDR3 is 14 amino acids long. The CDR3 DNA sequence: TGTGCCTGGAGTTCGTCCCCAACTAATGAAAAACTGTTTTTT. Its translation is CAWSSSPTNEKLFF.

This chain connects TRBV5-1 to TRBJ2-1; 10 nucleotides match TRBD2. V was clipped by 5 bases and J by 2 bases; unmatched bases: 1. The CDR3 runs to 14 residues. Per germline, CDR1 SGHRS and CDR2 YFSETQ. The CDR3: CASRLAGAYNEQFF. In nucleotides, the CDR3 is TGCGCCAGCAGGCTAGCGGGGGCCTACAATGAGCAGTTCTTC.

This clone was seen a handful of times. Within the sample, other DNA sequences also encode this same CDR3. This sequence joins TRBV7-3 and TRBJ1-1; TRBD1 is a possible D gene (5 bases). Germline assignment: CDR1 SGHTA and CDR2 FQGTGA. V was cut by 2 bases and J by 1 base, with 5 bases left in between. The CDR3 has 13 residues. The CDR3 here is CASSLDRNTEAFF. CDR3 nucleotide sequence: TGTGCCAGCAGCTTAGACAGGAACACTGAAGCTTTCTTT.

This rearrangement joins TRBV28 to TRBJ2-3; 9 bases map to TRBD2. CDR3 size: 20 residues. With V trimmed by 4 bases and J by 2 bases, 19 bases remained unmatched. Germline V CDR1 and CDR2: MDHEN, SYDVKM. CDR3 DNA: TGTGCCAGCAGTTCGCTTGGGGAGGTAGCGGGGGCCATCTTCACAGATACGCAGTATTTT. Amino acids: CASSSLGEVAGAIFTDTQYF.

J is TRBJ2-7 and V is TRBV27, with 12 positions matching TRBD1. CDR1 MNHEY and CDR2 SMNVEV come from the germline V gene (reference sequence). The CDR3 extends over 14 amino acids. The J segment lost 6 bases and the V segment lost 5 bases, leaving 5 bases of the junction unmatched. The CDR3 DNA reads as TGTGCCAGCAGTCAGGGACAGGGGGCGTTCGAGCAGTACGTC. Translation: CASSQGQGAFEQYV.

This chain uses TRBV7-2 with TRBJ2-5; 10 nucleotides match TRBD2. The germline CDR1 and CDR2 sequences are SGHTA and FQGNSA. The V segment lost 2 bases and the J segment 5 bases; nucleotides outside the gene matches: 5. The CDR3 has 15 amino acids. CDR3 region: CASSLSGGARETQYF. For the CDR3, the DNA is TGTGCCAGCAGCTTAAGCGGGGGGGCCAGGGAGACCCAGTACTTC.

This clone was recorded once. The gene calls are TRBV5-6 and TRBJ2-7; D is undetermined. The CDR3 is made up of 15 amino acids. Per germline, CDR1 SGHDT and CDR2 YYEEEE. With 6 bases removed from V and 5 bases from J, the gap between germline ends came to 21 bases. The CDR3 DNA is TGTGCCAGCAACCATCGCAACCTACCAGGTCACGAGCAGTACTTC. This translates into CASNHRNLPGHEQYF.

This clone was counted once. The J gene is TRBJ1-2, the V gene TRBV5-1; 7 nucleotides agree with TRBD1. This CDR3 contains 16 residues. The junction had 5 bases not matched to a gene; V was cut back by 0 bases and J by 0 bases. Germline V gene sequence: CDR1 SGHRS, CDR2 YFSETQ. In DNA, the CDR3 is TGCGCCAGCAGCTTGGGCCGGGACAGAACTAACTATGGCTACACCTTC. Translating it yields CASSLGRDRTNYGYTF.

This sequence joins TRBV15 and TRBJ2-1; D call uncertain. V was cut by 2 bases and J by 9 bases, with 8 bases left in between. Germline V gives CDR1 LNHNV, CDR2 YYDKDF (reference sequence). The CDR3 has 12 residues. The CDR3 is CATSRLVGEQFF. CDR3 sequence (DNA): TGTGCCACCAGCAGATTAGTTGGTGAGCAGTTCTTC.

The chain carries TRBV18 and TRBJ2-3, with 8 bases aligning to TRBD2. CDR3 size: 15 residues. Germline V gives CDR1 KGHSH, CDR2 LQKENI. V was clipped by 2 bases and J by 3 bases; unmatched bases: 4. This CDR3 reads CASSPMAGGTDTQYF. The CDR3 DNA sequence: TGTGCCAGCTCACCAATGGCGGGAGGTACAGATACGCAGTATTTT.

The V gene is TRBV9, the J gene TRBJ2-6; D is unclear. Germline V lookup: CDR1 SGDLS, CDR2 YYNGEE. Trimming shortened V by 0 bases and J by 0 bases, and 7 bases separated the two germline ends. The CDR3 runs 16 residues. The CDR3 sequence is CASSVAPGSGANVLTF. In DNA, the CDR3 is TGTGCCAGCAGCGTAGCCCCAGGCTCTGGGGCCAACGTCCTGACTTTC.

The J gene is TRBJ2-7, the V gene TRBV5-1, with 11 bases aligning to TRBD1. V shed 1 base and J 1 base; nucleotides not matched to a gene: 7. Germline V gene lookup returns CDR1 SGHRS and CDR2 YFSETQ. This CDR3 spans 17 amino acids. The CDR3 DNA is TGCGCCAGCAGCTTGTATGGGACAGGGGGGGTTTCCTACGAGCAGTACTTC. It specifies CASSLYGTGGVSYEQYF. Variable domain in full (rest from reference TRBV5-1 and TRBJ2-7): KAGVTQTPRYLIKTRGQQVTLSCSPISGHRSVSWYQQTPGQGLQFLFEYFSETQRNKGNFPGRFSGRQFSNSRSEMNVSTLELGDSALYLCASSLYGTGGVSYEQYFGPGTRLTVT.

This clone appeared a single time. The V and J genes are TRBV6-5 and TRBJ2-3; D not resolved. The length of the CDR3 is 14 residues. Trimming stripped 5 bases from V and 0 bases from J, with 9 bases between. Germline CDR1 reads MNHEY; CDR2 reads SVGAGI. CDR3 in DNA: TGTGCCAGCAGTCTGGTAGCTAGCACAGATACGCAGTATTTT. Translation gives CASSLVASTDTQYF.

The V gene is TRBV24-1, the J gene TRBJ1-4, with 7 bases lining up with TRBD1. Unmatched junction bases numbered 5, after V lost 3 bases and J lost 5 bases. The CDR3 has 15 amino acids. From germline, CDR1 is KGHDR and CDR2 SFDVKD. The CDR3 DNA follows: TGTGCCACCAGTGATGGACAGGAGGCGAATGAAAAACTGTTTTTT. Residues: CATSDGQEANEKLFF.

This clone was observed once. The chain uses TRBV28 and TRBJ2-2; possibly TRBD2 for D (5 bases). Trimming stripped 7 bases from V and 0 bases from J, with 9 bases between. Germline assignment: CDR1 MDHEN and CDR2 SYDVKM. This CDR3 spans 14 amino acids. The CDR3 coding sequence is TGTGCCAGCACTCGGACTCCGAACACCGGGGAGCTGTTTTTT. This gives the protein CASTRTPNTGELFF.

This chain uses TRBV29-1 with TRBJ1-2, with a weak D call TRBD1 (5 bases). Looked up from germline, CDR1 is SQVTM and CDR2 is ANQGSEA. This CDR3 region has 12 residues. With 5 bases removed from V and 3 bases from J, the gap between germline ends came to 10 bases. The CDR3 sequence: CSVRGLDYGYTF. The DNA of the CDR3 is TGCAGCGTTCGGGGGTTAGACTATGGCTACACCTTC.

The chain has TRBV7-7 and TRBJ2-5, with 7 bases fitting TRBD2. CDR1 is SSHAT, CDR2 FNYEAQ, per germline (reference sequence). V shed 1 base, J shed 2 bases, and the junction held 4 bases outside the gene matches. The CDR3 spans 15 residues. This CDR3 reads CASSLGAGKQETQYF. CDR3 DNA sequence: TGTGCCAGCAGCTTAGGAGCGGGGAAGCAAGAGACCCAGTACTTC.

The genes are TRBV6-2 or TRBV6-3 and TRBJ2-5, with a possible D match to TRBD2 (6 bases). Germline V gene lookup returns CDR1 MNHEY and CDR2 SVGEGT. The ends were cut back, 2 bases at V and 0 bases at J, with 10 bases in the middle. The CDR3 loop spans 15 amino acids. The CDR3: CASSYGDSNQETQYF. In nucleotides, the CDR3 is TGTGCCAGCAGTTACGGGGACTCAAACCAAGAGACCCAGTACTTC.

This CDR3 is CASSPGHPGYEQYF. In nucleotides, the CDR3 is TGTGCCAGCTCACCAGGTCACCCCGGCTACGAGCAGTACTTC. The gene calls are TRBV18 and TRBJ2-7; no reliable D call. CDR1 KGHSH and CDR2 LQKENI come from the germline V gene. V lost 2 bases to trimming and J lost 3 bases, with 11 bases between them. The CDR3 is 14 residues long.

V and J are TRBV6-1 and TRBJ1-1; 7 nucleotides agree with TRBD1. V trimming: 4 bases; J trimming: 5 bases; junction bases outside the gene matches: 13. CDR1 is MNHNS, CDR2 SASEGT, per germline. CDR3 length equals 16 residues. The CDR3 sequence is CASSGTGVRMGTEAFF. The CDR3, as DNA: TGTGCCAGCAGTGGAACAGGGGTGCGAATGGGGACTGAAGCTTTCTTT.

This sequence joins TRBV7-2 and TRBJ1-2; no firm D call. Deletions cut 5 bases from V and 4 bases from J, with 5 bases between. The CDR3 spans 11 residues. CDR1 and CDR2 from the germline V gene are SGHTA and FQGNSA. The CDR3 DNA reads TGTGCCAGCAGCCCCAGCTATGGCTACACCTTC. Residues: CASSPSYGYTF.

This chain uses TRBV4-1 with TRBJ1-5; D not certain. Germline V CDR1 and CDR2: MGHRA, YSYEKL. The CDR3 runs to 18 residues. Trimming cost V 4 bases and J 1 base, with 20 bases left between them. The CDR3 region has the DNA TGCGCCAGCAGCCCTGGCCCCGGGGTAGGGTACAGCAATCAGCCCCAGCATTTT. The encoded protein is CASSPGPGVGYSNQPQHF.

The chain couples TRBV6-5 to TRBJ2-1; the match to TRBD2 covers 8 bases. CDR1 is MNHEY, CDR2 SVGAGI, per germline. Unmatched junction bases numbered 6, after V lost 6 bases and J lost 8 bases. This CDR3 is built from 13 residues. The CDR3 spells CASRGRLAYEQFF. In DNA form, the CDR3 reads TGTGCCAGCAGGGGAAGACTAGCGTATGAGCAGTTCTTC.

This rearrangement joins TRBV18 to TRBJ1-1; tentatively, D is TRBD1 (5 bases). This CDR3 spans 14 amino acids. Per germline, CDR1 KGHSH and CDR2 LQKENI. Trimming took off 2 bases at V and 1 base at J, with 8 bases between the two ends. DNA of the CDR3: TGTGCCAGCTCACCAAATACAGGGAACACTGAAGCTTTCTTT. It yields the protein CASSPNTGNTEAFF.